This TCR beta chain was sequenced for a study of T cell repertoires in cytomegalovirus infection. As for the study in general: Recently described HLA-C-restricted plus well-studied HLA-B-restricted CMV epitopes were used. Public TCR beta signature analysis indicated the presence of both CMV infection and matching HLA type. Overall study results and limits: Individuals carrying CMV plus the relevant HLA were identified by cumulative frequency of public TCR beta families. Dominating the ex vivo response were HLA-C-restricted CMV-specific TCR beta clonotypes.

Ten or more counts support this clonotype. Antigen: not known. One entry per CDR3 protein, called by TCRdb with MiXCR from the reads. The data hold about a million distinct CDR3 sequences, with about a third observed a single time. Sequences were derived from cultured CD8+ T cells from PBMCs, sampled from culture after CMV antigen stimulation. The sequence derives from a human donor in good health (CMV status not recorded). Some clones in this sample may be carry-over from other donors' samples.

The CDR3 DNA is TGTGCCAGCAGCAGTCATTTTTCGCCGAACGCCGTAGCGGGGGGGCCTGACACCGGGGAGCTGTTTTTT. It translates to CASSSHFSPNAVAGGPDTGELFF. The rearrangement uses TRBV7-8 and TRBJ2-2; TRBD2 aligns across 11 bases. The CDR3 is 23 amino acids. V dropped 5 bases and J dropped 3; count of bases not matched to a gene: 26. Germline CDR1 reads SGHVS; CDR2 reads FQNEAQ.